This T cell receptor (beta chain) is from a study of human T cells and chemical hapten exposure. Germline lookup yields CDR1 SGHTA and CDR2 FQGNSA. V trimming: 5 bases; J trimming: 1 base; junction bases outside the gene matches: 0. CDR3 size: 13 residues. Time point defined: patch test 1, 2 weeks after DPC sensitization. Treatment described: therapeutic diphenylcyclopropenone sensitization with weekly scalp DPC. From the RACE reads, TCRdb called clonotypes with MiXCR, one entry per CDR3 protein. The sample shows tens of thousands of distinct CDR3 sequences, around a tenth of them seen only once. This TCR was recovered from a woman in her fifties or sixties with alopecia areata. Some clones in this sample may be carry-over from other donors' samples. The gene calls are TRBV7-2 and TRBJ2-3; TRBD1 matches at 7 bases. Sequenced material: whole blood, taken in connection with sensitization to the hapten diphenylcyclopropenone (DPC). CDR3 sequence (DNA): TGTGCCAGCAGCGGACAGGGCACAGATACGCAGTATTTT. Amino acids: CASSGQGTDTQYF.